This T cell receptor beta chain emerged from a study of cytomegalovirus exposure and HLA in healthy donors. Germline CDR1 reads SGHVS; CDR2 reads FNYEAQ. V shed 5 bases and J shed 2 bases, with 16 bases lying between them. The CDR3 length is 15 residues. Only a few counts were recorded for this clone. The antigen remains unidentified. General study points: Clonal expansion was found to be greater in HLA-associated TCR beta chains than in equally common others in a later analysis.

Both 60 Vbeta primers and 13 Jbeta primers went into the PCR. Libraries were prepared by immunoSEQ multiplex PCR; TCRdb keeps only in-frame clonotypes and omits some of them. The sample has 150,000 to 200,000 clones; around 82% are singletons. The V and J genes are TRBV7-6 and TRBJ2-7, with D maybe TRBD1 (5 bases). The TCR originated in a woman in her forties or fifties in good health and CMV-seropositive. The sequenced sample consisted of PBMCs. The CDR3 is CASSPYPTAAYEQYF. CDR3 in DNA: TGTGCCAGCAGCCCGTACCCGACAGCCGCCTACGAGCAGTACTTC.